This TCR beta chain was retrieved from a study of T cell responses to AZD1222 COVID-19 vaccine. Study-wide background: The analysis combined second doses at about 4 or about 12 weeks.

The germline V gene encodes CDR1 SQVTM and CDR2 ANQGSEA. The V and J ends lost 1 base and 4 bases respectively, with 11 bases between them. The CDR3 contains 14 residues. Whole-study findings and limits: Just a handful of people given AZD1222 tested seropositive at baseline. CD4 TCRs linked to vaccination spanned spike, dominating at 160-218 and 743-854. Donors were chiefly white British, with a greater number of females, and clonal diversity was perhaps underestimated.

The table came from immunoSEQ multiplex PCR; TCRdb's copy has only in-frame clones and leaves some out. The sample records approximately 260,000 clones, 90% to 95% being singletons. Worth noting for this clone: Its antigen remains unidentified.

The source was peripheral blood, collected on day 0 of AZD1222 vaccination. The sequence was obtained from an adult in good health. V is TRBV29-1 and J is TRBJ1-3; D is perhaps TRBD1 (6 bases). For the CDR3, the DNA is TGCAGCGTTGAAGGGCCAGGGACAGGAAACACCATATATTTT. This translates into CSVEGPGTGNTIYF.